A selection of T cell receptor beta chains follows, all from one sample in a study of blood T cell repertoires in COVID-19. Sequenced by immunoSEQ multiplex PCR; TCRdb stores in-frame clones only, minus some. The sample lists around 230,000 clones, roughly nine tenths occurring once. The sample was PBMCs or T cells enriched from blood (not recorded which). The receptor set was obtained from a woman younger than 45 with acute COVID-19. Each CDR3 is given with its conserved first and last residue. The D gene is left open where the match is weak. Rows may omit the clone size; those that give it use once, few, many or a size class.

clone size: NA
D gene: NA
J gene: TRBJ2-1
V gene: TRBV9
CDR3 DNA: TGTGCCAGCAGCGTAGTGGCAGGGGCTGGATACAATGAGCAGTTCTTC
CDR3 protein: CASSVVAGAGYNEQFF

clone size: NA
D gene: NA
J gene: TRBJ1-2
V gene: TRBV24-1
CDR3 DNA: TGTGCCACCAGTAGCGGCGGCCACTATGGCTACACCTTC
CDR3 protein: CATSSGGHYGYTF

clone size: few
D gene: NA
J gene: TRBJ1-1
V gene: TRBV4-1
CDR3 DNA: TGCGCCAGCAGCCAGGGCTTTAGTACAGCGAACACTGAAGCTTTCTTT
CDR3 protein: CASSQGFSTANTEAFF

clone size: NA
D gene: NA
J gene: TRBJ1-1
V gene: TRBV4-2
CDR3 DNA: TGTGCCAGCAGCCAAGACGGAGGGAGCATGAACACTGAAGCTTTCTTT
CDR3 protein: CASSQDGGSMNTEAFF

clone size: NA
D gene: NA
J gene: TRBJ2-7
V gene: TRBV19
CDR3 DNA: TGTGCCAGTAGCTGGACAAGCAGTAGCTCCTACGAGCAGTACTTC
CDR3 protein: CASSWTSSSSYEQYF

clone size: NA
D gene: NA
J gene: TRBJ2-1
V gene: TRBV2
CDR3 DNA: TGTGCCAGCAGTGCGGGGCAGGGGTCCTACAATGAGCAGTTCTTC
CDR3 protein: CASSAGQGSYNEQFF

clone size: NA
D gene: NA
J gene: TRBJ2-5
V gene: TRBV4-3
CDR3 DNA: TGCGCCAGCAGCCAAGATCCGGGGGGCCAGCGAGAGACCCAGTACTTC
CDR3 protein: CASSQDPGGQRETQYF

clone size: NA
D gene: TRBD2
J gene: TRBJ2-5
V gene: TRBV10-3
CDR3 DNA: TGTGCCATCAGTGACCCCACTAGCGGGGCCTACCAAGAGACCCAGTACTTC
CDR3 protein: CAISDPTSGAYQETQYF

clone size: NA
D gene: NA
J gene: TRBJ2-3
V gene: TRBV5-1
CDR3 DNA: TGCGCCAGCAGCTTACAAACAGATACGCAGTATTTT
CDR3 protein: CASSLQTDTQYF

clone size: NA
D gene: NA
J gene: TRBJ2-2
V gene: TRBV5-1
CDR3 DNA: TGCGCCAGCAGCTTGTACGGACAGAACACCGGGGAGCTGTTTTTT
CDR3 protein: CASSLYGQNTGELFF

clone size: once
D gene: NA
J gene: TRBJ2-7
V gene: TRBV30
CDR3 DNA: TGTGCCTGGAGTGCCAACAGGTTGGGGCAGTACTTC
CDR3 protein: CAWSANRLGQYF

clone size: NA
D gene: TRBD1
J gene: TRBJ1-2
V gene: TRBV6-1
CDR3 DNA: TGTGCCAGCAGTGAAGCTTGGCGGGACAGGGGTAATGGCTACACCTTC
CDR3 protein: CASSEAWRDRGNGYTF

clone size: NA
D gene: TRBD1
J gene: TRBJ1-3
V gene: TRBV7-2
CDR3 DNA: TGTGCCAGCAGCTGGGGACAGGGATCCTCTGGAAACACCATATATTTT
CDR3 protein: CASSWGQGSSGNTIYF

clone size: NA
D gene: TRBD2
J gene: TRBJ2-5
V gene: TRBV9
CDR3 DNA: TGTGCCAGCAGCGTAGTTGGGACTAGCGGGGGGGTTGGAGAGACCCAGTACTTC
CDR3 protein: CASSVVGTSGGVGETQYF

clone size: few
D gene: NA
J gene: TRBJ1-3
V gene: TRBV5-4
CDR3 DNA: TGTGCCAGCAGCTCATCCAGGGGTGGAAACACCATATATTTT
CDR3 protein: CASSSSRGGNTIYF

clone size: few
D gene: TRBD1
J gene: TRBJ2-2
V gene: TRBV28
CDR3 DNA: TGTGCCAGCAGACCCGGGACAGCGAACACCGGGGAGCTGTTTTTT
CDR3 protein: CASRPGTANTGELFF

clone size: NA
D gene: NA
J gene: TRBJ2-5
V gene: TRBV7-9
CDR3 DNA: TGTGCCAGCAGCTTTCAGGTCCGGGGAAAAGAGACCCAGTACTTC
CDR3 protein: CASSFQVRGKETQYF

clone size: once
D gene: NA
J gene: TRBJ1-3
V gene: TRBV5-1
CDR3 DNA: TGCGCCAGCAGCTTGTCGGGGGCGGGGGCCCATGGAAACACCATATATTTT
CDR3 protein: CASSLSGAGAHGNTIYF

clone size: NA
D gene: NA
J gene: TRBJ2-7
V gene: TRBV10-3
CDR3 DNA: TGTGCCATCAGTGATAAGGCGGGGATCGCCCACGAGCAGTACTTC
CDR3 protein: CAISDKAGIAHEQYF

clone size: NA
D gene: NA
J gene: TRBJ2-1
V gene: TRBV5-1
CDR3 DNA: TGCGCCAGCAGCTTGTACAGGGAGGGCAATGAGCAGTTCTTC
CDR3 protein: CASSLYREGNEQFF

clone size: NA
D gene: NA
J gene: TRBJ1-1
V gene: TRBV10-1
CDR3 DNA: TGCGCCAGCAGTGAGGGGTGGCGAGGAACTGAAGCTTTCTTT
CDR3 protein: CASSEGWRGTEAFF

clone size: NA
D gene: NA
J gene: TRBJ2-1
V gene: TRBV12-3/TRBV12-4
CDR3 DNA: TGTGCCAGCAGTACGGGACATTACAATGAGCAGTTCTTC
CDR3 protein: CASSTGHYNEQFF